The 24 T cell receptor beta chains listed next were all sequenced from one sample in a study of CD8 T cells in ankylosing spondylitis. Study-level points and caveats: Characteristic of ankylosing spondylitis blood, it appeared, was a TCR beta motif comprising eight highly homologous variants.

Which antigens these TCRs recognize remains unknown. Each CDR3 protein is one row after TCRdb ran MiXCR on the 5' RACE reads. The sample includes 200,000 to 250,000 distinct CDR3 sequences, 18% of them seen just once. Sequencing was done on a sample of blood, either unsorted or a sorted T cell fraction (not recorded which). The receptor set was obtained from a male donor with ankylosing spondylitis.

The table lists this clonotype with a few counts. The chain couples TRBV9 to TRBJ1-1; no clear D. V was clipped by 0 bases and J by 1 base, with 7 bases between them. Per germline, CDR1 SGDLS and CDR2 YYNGEE. This CDR3 spans 14 amino acids. CDR3 DNA: TGTGCCAGCAGCGTAGTAACGGGGAACACTGAAGCTTTCTTT. Its protein product is CASSVVTGNTEAFF.

V and J are TRBV7-9 and TRBJ2-1; the match to TRBD2 covers 10 bases. Germline V lookup: CDR1 SEHNR, CDR2 FQNEAQ (reference sequence). The length of the CDR3 is 15 residues. The J segment lost 1 base and the V segment lost 5 bases, leaving 2 bases of the junction unmatched. The CDR3 sequence is CASSQLAGSYNEQFF. The CDR3 DNA follows: TGTGCCAGCAGCCAACTAGCGGGATCCTACAATGAGCAGTTCTTC.

V is TRBV19 and J is TRBJ1-5, with D possibly matching TRBD1 (6 bases). Looked up from germline, CDR1 is LNHDA and CDR2 is SQIVND (reference sequence). This CDR3 contains 12 residues. V was cut by 3 bases and J by 9 bases, with 9 bases left in between. The CDR3: CASSIGGWPQHF. In nucleotides, the CDR3 is TGTGCCAGTAGTATTGGGGGCTGGCCCCAGCATTTT.

This clonotype was seen a few times. V gene TRBV4-3 combines with J gene TRBJ2-1; 9 nucleotides agree with TRBD2. Germline V gene lookup returns CDR1 LGHNA and CDR2 YSLEER. The CDR3 is 16 residues long. Trimming cost V 5 bases and J 6 bases; bases outside gene matches: 11. CDR3: CASSLDPGTSTNEQFF. CDR3 coding DNA: TGCGCCAGCAGCTTGGATCCCGGGACTAGCACCAATGAGCAGTTCTTC.

This clonotype was detected only a few times. This rearrangement joins TRBV4-2 to TRBJ2-7; D call uncertain. Germline V CDR1 and CDR2: LGHNA, YNFKEQ. V lost 3 bases and J lost 2, with 17 bases in between. The CDR3 runs to 16 residues. The CDR3 coding sequence is TGTGCCAGCAGCCAGGAACGGACCCTTGTGGCCTACGAGCAGTACTTC. This translates into CASSQERTLVAYEQYF.

To note about this clonotype: The junction and the germline gene differ at one end; a read error may be behind it. CDR3 sequence: CASRTGTGNNSPFHF. The CDR3 nucleotides are TGTGCCAGCAGGACTGGGACAGGGAATAATTCACCCTTCCACTTT. The V and J genes are TRBV2 and TRBJ1-6, with 9 bases that match TRBD1. Looked up from germline, CDR1 is SNHLY and CDR2 is FYNNEI. CDR3 length equals 15 residues.

The chain combines TRBV28 with TRBJ2-3; perhaps TRBD2 as D (5 bases). The CDR3 runs to 11 residues. V lost 11 bases, J lost 10 bases, and 16 bases lay in between. Germline lookup yields CDR1 MDHEN and CDR2 SYDVKM. In DNA, the CDR3 is TGTGCCGCCCGAGGGCCCGAAGCGCAGTATTTT. It translates to CAARGPEAQYF.

V usage is TRBV6-5 and J usage is TRBJ2-1, with 8 bases that match TRBD2. The germline CDR1 and CDR2 sequences are MNHEY and SVGAGI. Germline trimming cut 0 bases from V and 7 bases from J; bases unmatched to any gene: 8. The CDR3 covers 16 residues. CDR3 loop: CASSYSQAGVRNEQFF. DNA of the CDR3: TGTGCCAGCAGTTACTCCCAAGCGGGAGTCCGGAATGAGCAGTTCTTC.

This clonotype was counted between two and nine times. This chain uses TRBV2 with TRBJ2-3; 9 nucleotides align to TRBD2. Germline V gives CDR1 SNHLY, CDR2 FYNNEI. The CDR3 is 15 residues long. The V segment lost 6 bases and the J segment 2 bases; nucleotides outside the gene matches: 6. The CDR3, as DNA: TGTGCCAGCAGAGATAGCGGGGGCCCCACAGATACGCAGTATTTT. Translating it yields CASRDSGGPTDTQYF.

The gene calls are TRBV6-1 and TRBJ2-3; TRBD1 agrees at 10 bases. The germline V gene encodes CDR1 MNHNS and CDR2 SASEGT. The V gene end was trimmed by 9 bases and the J gene end by 6 bases; junction bases not matched to a gene: 6. The CDR3 covers 13 residues. The CDR3 DNA reads TGTGCCAGTAGACAGGGGGCAGGGGATACGCAGTATTTT. The encoded protein is CASRQGAGDTQYF.

There are a few counts of this clonotype. This chain joins TRBV20-1 and TRBJ1-1; 8 bases fit TRBD1. The germline V gene has CDR1 DFQATT and CDR2 SNEGSKA (reference sequence). After removal of 6 bases from V and 4 bases from J, the junction contained 13 bases not matched to a gene. The CDR3 extends over 15 amino acids. CDR3 DNA: TGCAGTGCATCACCACCCTACAGGGGGGTCACTGAAGCTTTCTTT. It is translated as CSASPPYRGVTEAFF.

This clonotype was picked up many times. The chain combines TRBV12-3 or TRBV12-4 with TRBJ1-2; D not resolved. The CDR3 loop spans 13 amino acids. The V end lost 3 bases, the J end lost 5 bases, and 10 bases lay between the germline ends. The CDR3 bases are TGTGCCAGCAGTTTTTTAGTCGAATATGGCTACACCTTC. Translation: CASSFLVEYGYTF.

V and J are TRBV29-1 and TRBJ2-1; D is unresolved. Germline V gene data show CDR1 as SQVTM and CDR2 as ANQGSEA. This CDR3 has 12 amino acids. Trimming took 6 bases from V and 7 from J, leaving 13 bases between them. The CDR3 protein is CSVTPTSNEQFF. The CDR3 DNA sequence: TGCAGCGTGACTCCAACCTCTAATGAGCAGTTCTTC.

This clonotype was observed at least ten times. CDR3 residues: CAITGQGPLNASNQPQHF. CDR3 sequence (DNA): TGTGCCATCACTGGACAGGGTCCTCTCAACGCTAGCAATCAGCCCCAGCATTTT. This chain links TRBV10-3 with TRBJ1-5, with 8 bases identical to TRBD1. This CDR3 spans 18 amino acids. Losses at the gene ends were 7 bases for V and 0 bases for J; bases not matched to a gene: 14. The germline V gene has CDR1 ENHRY and CDR2 SYGVKD.

This clonotype was seen a few times. The chain combines TRBV7-8 with TRBJ2-2, with D possibly being TRBD1 or TRBD2 (5 bases each). The CDR3 sequence is 13 residues long. The V end was cut by 8 bases, the J end by 5 bases, with 12 bases between. Germline loops: CDR1 SGHVS, CDR2 FQNEAQ. CDR3 DNA sequence: TGTGCCAGCGCAGGGAGACGTACCGGGGAGCTGTTTTTT. Translation gives CASAGRRTGELFF.

The chain carries TRBV2 and TRBJ2-2, with D possibly being TRBD2 (7 bases). The V gene lost 1 base and the J gene lost 7 bases, with 13 bases spanning the gap. Germline CDR1 and CDR2: SNHLY and FYNNEI. This CDR3 has 15 residues. CDR3 protein: CASSEGGGAFGELFF. The CDR3 DNA follows: TGTGCCAGCAGTGAAGGAGGGGGGGCCTTCGGGGAGCTGTTTTTT.

The gene calls are TRBV6-5 and TRBJ1-1; TRBD1 is a possible D gene (5 bases). This CDR3 comprises 14 residues. Trimming removed 2 bases at V and 6 bases at J, with 13 bases between. The germline V gene encodes CDR1 MNHEY and CDR2 SVGAGI. CDR3 sequence: CASSYTLGGSEAFF. The CDR3 DNA sequence: TGTGCCAGCAGTTACACCCTCGGGGGTTCTGAAGCTTTCTTT.

The rearrangement joins TRBV6-8 to TRBJ1-5; D is unclear. Trimming pared 9 bases from V and 7 bases from J, leaving 7 bases between. CDR1 is MNHGY and CDR2 is SAAAGT in the germline V gene. The CDR3 covers 10 residues. As DNA, the CDR3 is TGTGCCAGATCTTTCCAGCCCCAGCATTTT. Amino acids: CARSFQPQHF.

This clonotype was seen a handful of times. CDR3 coding DNA: TGTGCCAGCAGCTTAGAATACAACTCTGGGGCCAACGTCCTGACTTTC. It encodes CASSLEYNSGANVLTF. The rearrangement uses TRBV7-2 and TRBJ2-6; D is undetermined. From germline, CDR1 is SGHTA and CDR2 FQGNSA. V lost 1 base and J lost 0, with 7 bases in between. The CDR3 has 16 amino acids. Looking up the rest from reference TRBV7-2 and TRBJ2-6 gives the full variable domain: GAGVSQSPSNKVTEKGKDVELRCDPISGHTALYWYRQSLGQGLEFLIYFQGNSAPDKSGLPSDRFSAERTGGSVSTLTIQRTQQEDSAVYLCASSLEYNSGANVLTFGAGSRLTVL.

CDR3 in amino acids: CASSLREQAVTEAFF. CDR3 coding DNA: TGTGCCAGCAGTTTGAGGGAGCAGGCGGTCACTGAAGCTTTCTTT. The chain is built from TRBV28 and TRBJ1-1; D call uncertain. The germline gives CDR1 MDHEN, CDR2 SYDVKM. The CDR3 is 15 amino acids. V shed 3 bases and J shed 4 bases, with 15 bases lying between them.

The V and J genes are TRBV27 and TRBJ1-5; D possibly corresponds to TRBD1 (6 bases). CDR3 length: 14 residues. Between the trimmed V and J ends, which lost 0 bases and 5 bases, there was a span of 8 bases. Germline CDR1 and CDR2: MNHEY and SMNVEV (reference sequence). Written as DNA, the CDR3 is TGTGCCAGCAGTTTATCCCAGGGGTATCAGCCCCAGCATTTT. This translates into CASSLSQGYQPQHF.

The rearrangement uses TRBV2 and TRBJ1-1; no clear D. The V and J ends lost 7 bases and 4 bases respectively, with 10 bases between them. CDR1 SNHLY and CDR2 FYNNEI come from the germline V gene. The CDR3 loop spans 12 amino acids. CDR3 nucleotides: TGTGCCAGCAACCGGAGGACCACTGAAGCTTTCTTT. The encoded protein is CASNRRTTEAFF. Filled out from reference TRBV2 and TRBJ1-1, the complete variable domain reads EPEVTQTPSHQVTQMGQEVILRCVPISNHLYFYWYRQILGQKVEFLVSFYNNEISEKSEIFDDQFSVERPDGSNFTLKIRSTKLEDSAMYFCASNRRTTEAFFGQGTRLTVV.

This clonotype was detected a few times. V usage is TRBV7-6 and J usage is TRBJ1-1; no reliable D call. Germline-derived CDR1 and CDR2 are SGHVS and FNYEAQ. Trimming took 0 bases from V and 4 from J, leaving 6 bases between them. This CDR3 is built from 13 residues. Here the CDR3 DNA reads TGTGCCAGCAGCTTAGCCCGCGCCACTGAAGCTTTCTTT. Its protein is CASSLARATEAFF. The full variable domain, its missing parts supplied by reference TRBV7-6 and TRBJ1-1, is GAGVSQSPRYKVTKRGQDVALRCDPISGHVSLYWYRQALGQGPEFLTYFNYEAQQDKSGLPNDRFSAERPEGSISTLTIQRTEQRDSAMYRCASSLARATEAFFGQGTRLTVV.

This clonotype has more than one count but fewer than ten. The V call is TRBV20-1, the J call TRBJ1-2, with D hard to call. Germline CDR1 is DFQATT and CDR2 is SNEGSKA (reference sequence). Trimming stripped 0 bases from V and 4 bases from J, with 12 bases between. This CDR3 has 14 residues. In DNA, the CDR3 is TGCAGTGCTAGAGACAAAGGGTTGGGCTATGGCTACACCTTC. Translation gives CSARDKGLGYGYTF.